This entry describes one TCR beta chain. Authors' processing steps: Reference gene primer amplification yielded estimated nucleated cell counts. Assay: immunoSEQ multiplex PCR; the TCRdb copy retains only in-frame clones and omits some. V, J and clone size derive from that table, while D and trimming were established from the DNA sequence. Altogether 200,000 to 250,000 clones are present, roughly 85% being singletons, with the ten largest covering roughly 5.3%. Seattle enrolled patients during active infection and tracked them longitudinally. The germline V and J ends were trimmed by 2 bases and 14 bases, with 13 bases remaining between them. The CDR3 length is 13 residues. This specimen belongs to a study of blood T cell repertoires in COVID-19. Study information: Sources were T cells, B-cell-depleted T cells, or PBMCs; the material itself was cDNA or gDNA.

Sequencing was carried out using peripheral blood. V usage is TRBV12-3 or TRBV12-4 and J usage is TRBJ1-6; D is undetermined. The source of this sequence is a man aged 50 to 60 with COVID-19, enrolled during active disease. As DNA, the CDR3 is TGTGCCAGCAGTTTAAGGAGACCAACGGCCCTCCACTTT. It specifies CASSLRRPTALHF.